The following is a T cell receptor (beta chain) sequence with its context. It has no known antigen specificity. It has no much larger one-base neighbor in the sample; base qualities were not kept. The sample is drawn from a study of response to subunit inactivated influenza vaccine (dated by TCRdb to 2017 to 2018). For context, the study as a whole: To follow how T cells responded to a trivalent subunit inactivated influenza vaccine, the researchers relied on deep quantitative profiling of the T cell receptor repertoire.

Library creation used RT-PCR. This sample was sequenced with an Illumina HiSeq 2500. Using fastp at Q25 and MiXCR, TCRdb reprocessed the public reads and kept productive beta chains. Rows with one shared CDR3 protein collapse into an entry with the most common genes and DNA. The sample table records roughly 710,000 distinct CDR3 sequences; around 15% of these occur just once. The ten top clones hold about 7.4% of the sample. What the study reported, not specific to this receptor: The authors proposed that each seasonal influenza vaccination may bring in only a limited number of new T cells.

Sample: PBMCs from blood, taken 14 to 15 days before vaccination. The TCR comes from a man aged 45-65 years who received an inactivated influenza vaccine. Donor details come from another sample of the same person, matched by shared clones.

At the DNA level, the sequence is TGTGCCAGCAGGTATAGAAGTGGCGAGCAGTACTTC. Its coded protein is CASRYRSGEQYF. In this chain, TRBV13 is recombined with TRBJ2-7, with the D segment identity uncertain. Inclusive of the bounding cysteine and phenylalanine, the CDR3 is 12 residues long. Only the CDR3 part of the read is kept: 36 bases, read in frame from the first base. Trimming at the junction amounts to 6 bases on V and 6 bases on J, and the germline ends lie 12 bases apart. The germline V gene (reference sequence) yields PRHDT for CDR1 and FYEKMQ for CDR2.